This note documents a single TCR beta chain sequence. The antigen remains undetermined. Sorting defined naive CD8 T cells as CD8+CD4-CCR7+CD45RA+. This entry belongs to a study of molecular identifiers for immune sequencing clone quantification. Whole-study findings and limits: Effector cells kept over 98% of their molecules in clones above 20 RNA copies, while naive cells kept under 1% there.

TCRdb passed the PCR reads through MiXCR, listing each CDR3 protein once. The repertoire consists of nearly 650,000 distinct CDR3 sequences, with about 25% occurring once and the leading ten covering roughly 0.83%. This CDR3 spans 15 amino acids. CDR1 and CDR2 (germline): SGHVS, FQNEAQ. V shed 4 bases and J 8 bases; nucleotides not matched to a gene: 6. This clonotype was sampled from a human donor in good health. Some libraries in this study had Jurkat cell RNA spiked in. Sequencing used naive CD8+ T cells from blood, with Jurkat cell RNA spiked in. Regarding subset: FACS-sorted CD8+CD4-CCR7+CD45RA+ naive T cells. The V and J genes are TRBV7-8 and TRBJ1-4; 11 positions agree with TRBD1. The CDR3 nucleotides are TGTGCCAGCAGCTGGGGACAGGGGGACCGGGAAAAACTGTTTTTT. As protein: CASSWGQGDREKLFF.